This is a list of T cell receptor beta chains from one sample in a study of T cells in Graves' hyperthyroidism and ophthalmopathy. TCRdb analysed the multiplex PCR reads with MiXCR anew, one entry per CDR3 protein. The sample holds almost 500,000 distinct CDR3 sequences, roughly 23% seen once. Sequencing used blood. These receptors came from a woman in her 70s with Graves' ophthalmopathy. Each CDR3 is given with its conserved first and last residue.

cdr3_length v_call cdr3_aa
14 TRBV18 CASSPILGGETQYF
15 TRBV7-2 CASSFMWGPNTEAFF
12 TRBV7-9 CASSFDAGEPPF
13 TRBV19 CAVAQGANTEAFF
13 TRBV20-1 CSAPTTTNEKLFF
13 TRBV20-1 CSATGLAGNGQYF
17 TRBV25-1 CASSEYISGRINNEQFF
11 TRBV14 CASSQFYEQYF
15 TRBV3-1 CASRKGRDRGYEQYF
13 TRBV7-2 CASRDRGRNEQYF
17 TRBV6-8 CASSYPRLAASTDTQYF
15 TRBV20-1 CSAGTAGAAYNEQFF
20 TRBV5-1 CASSGGGTGDKVYSNQPQHF
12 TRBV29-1 CSADTSETEAFF
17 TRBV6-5 CASSYRQGDEVNTEAFF
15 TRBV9 CASSVAGGNSYEQYF
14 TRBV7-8 CASSSSGRHNEQFF
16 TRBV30 CAWSRGRGERRSPLHF
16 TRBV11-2 CASSSLRERTYNEQFF
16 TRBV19 CASSMAGGEPLYEQYF
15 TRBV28 CASRQDRSSYNEQFF
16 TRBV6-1 CASSYGPGGLGYGYTF
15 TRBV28 CASKHPGWVTGELFF
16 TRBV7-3 CASSPGTSGTLGEQFF
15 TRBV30 CAWSVRGGTFEKLFF
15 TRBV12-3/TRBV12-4 CASSLTRTALRGYTF
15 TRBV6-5 CASSYSMAFTGELFF
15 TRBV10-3 CATKEGGPNTGELFF